This T cell receptor (beta chain) emerged from a study of cytomegalovirus exposure and HLA in healthy donors. The wider study: Previous work identified roughly 110 million unique TCR beta sequences from around 170 million T cells. An early data release held tens of millions of unique TCRs from HLA-typed donors.

Study results and limitations: TRBV6-2, TRBV6-3 and some other V segments were unresolvable in 87-base-pair reads.

The CDR3 length is 14 residues. The germline V gene encodes CDR1 MDHEN and CDR2 SYDVKM. The ends lost 8 bases at V and 11 bases at J; junction bases unmatched: 14. This clone was seen a few times. Its target is unknown. PCR amplification relied on 60 Vbeta primers (plus 13 Jbeta primers). Original methodology: In a later analysis, 75 million to 95 million unique TCR beta chains included roughly 11 million shared by two or more donors. The table came from immunoSEQ multiplex PCR; TCRdb's copy has only in-frame clones and leaves some out. That table furnishes V, J and clone size, whereas the DNA furnished D and trimming. Of 150,000 to 200,000 clones listed, approximately 79% were seen once; the top ten hold under 0.75%.

Sequenced: PBMCs. The receptor comes from a woman between 40 and 50 years old in good health and CMV-seronegative. The J gene is TRBJ1-5, the V gene TRBV28; the match to TRBD1 covers 8 bases. The CDR3 reads CASLRTGTKGAQHF. The DNA for the CDR3 is TGTGCCAGCCTGAGGACAGGGACTAAGGGGGCCCAGCATTTT. Supplemented by reference TRBV28 and TRBJ1-5, the full variable domain reads DVKVTQSSRYLVKRTGEKVFLECVQDMDHENMFWYRQDPGLGLRLIYFSYDVKMKEKGDIPEGYSVSREKKERFSLILESASTNQTSMYLCASLRTGTKGAQHFGDGTRLSIL.